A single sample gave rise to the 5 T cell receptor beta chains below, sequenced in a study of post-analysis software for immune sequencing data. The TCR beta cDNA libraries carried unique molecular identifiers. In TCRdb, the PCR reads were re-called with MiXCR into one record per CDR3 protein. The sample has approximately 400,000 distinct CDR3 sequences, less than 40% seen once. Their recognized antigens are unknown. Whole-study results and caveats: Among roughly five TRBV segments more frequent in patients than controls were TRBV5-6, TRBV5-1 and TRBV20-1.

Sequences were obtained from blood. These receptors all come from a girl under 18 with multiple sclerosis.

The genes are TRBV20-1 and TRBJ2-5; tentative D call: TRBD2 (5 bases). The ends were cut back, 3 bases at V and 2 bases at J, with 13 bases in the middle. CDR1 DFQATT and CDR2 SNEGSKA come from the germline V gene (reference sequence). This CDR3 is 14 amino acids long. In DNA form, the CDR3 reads TGCAGTGCTAGGCCCAGGACTTGGCAAGAGACCCAGTACTTC. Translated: CSARPRTWQETQYF.

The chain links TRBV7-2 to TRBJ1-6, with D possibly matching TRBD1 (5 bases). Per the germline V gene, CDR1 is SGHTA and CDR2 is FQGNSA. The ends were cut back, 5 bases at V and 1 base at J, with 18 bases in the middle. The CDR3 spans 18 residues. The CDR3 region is CASSLDGATSSYNSPLHF. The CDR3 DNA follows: TGTGCCAGCAGCCTGGATGGGGCCACGTCGTCCTATAATTCACCCCTCCACTTT.

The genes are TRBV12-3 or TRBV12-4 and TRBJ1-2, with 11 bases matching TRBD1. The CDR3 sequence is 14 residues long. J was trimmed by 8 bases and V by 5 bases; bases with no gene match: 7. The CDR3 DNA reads TGTGCCAGCAGTCTAAGGACAGGGGGCGACGGCTACACCTTC. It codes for CASSLRTGGDGYTF.

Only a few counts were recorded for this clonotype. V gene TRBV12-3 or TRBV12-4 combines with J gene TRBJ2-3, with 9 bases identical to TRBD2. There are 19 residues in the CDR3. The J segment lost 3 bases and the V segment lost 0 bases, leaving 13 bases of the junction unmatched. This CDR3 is CASSLARRLSSGETDTQYF. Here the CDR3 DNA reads TGTGCCAGCAGTTTAGCGCGTCGGTTGTCTAGCGGGGAGACAGATACGCAGTATTTT.

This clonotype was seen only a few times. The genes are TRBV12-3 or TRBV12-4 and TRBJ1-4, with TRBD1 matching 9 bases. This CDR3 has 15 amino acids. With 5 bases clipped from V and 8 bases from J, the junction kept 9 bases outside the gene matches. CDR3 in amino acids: CASSATGGGVEKLFF. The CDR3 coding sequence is TGTGCCAGCAGTGCCACAGGGGGCGGAGTAGAAAAACTGTTTTTT.